Detailed here is one T cell receptor (beta chain). The antigen remains undetermined. The sample originates from a study of CD8 T cells in Susac syndrome. Trimming took off 4 bases at V and 4 bases at J, with 11 bases between the two ends. The germline V gene encodes CDR1 SGHRS and CDR2 YFSETQ. The CDR3 loop spans 13 amino acids. Sequencing of TCR beta was performed on blood CD8+ T cells and on blood CD4+ T cells. Negative isolation yielded CD8+ and CD4+ T cells; FACS enriched TEMRA cells. The study, taken as a whole, reports: A relatively small number of individuals underwent TCR sequencing and HLA analysis.

A quantity of about 0.5 to 1 ug RNA underwent reverse transcription using random hexamers. Amplification of TCR beta CDR3 spanned 54 Vbeta and 13 Jbeta via immunoSEQ multiplex PCR. TCRdb itself ran the immunoSEQ multiplex PCR reads through MiXCR, one entry per CDR3 protein. This sample has some 120,000 distinct CDR3 sequences, with more than 90% found just once. The origin of this receptor is a human donor in good health. Specimen: CD4+ T cells from PBMCs. The V call is TRBV5-1, the J call TRBJ2-5; tentatively, D is TRBD1 or TRBD2 (6 bases each). CDR3 sequence reads: CASSIQGGETQYF. CDR3 DNA sequence: TGCGCCAGCAGCATACAGGGAGGAGAGACCCAGTACTTC.